What follows describes a single TCR beta chain. What it binds is unknown. The data derive from a study of CD8 T cells in ankylosing spondylitis. Overall study findings and caveats: From matched ankylosing spondylitis synovial fluid, disease-linked clones were reportedly recovered at significantly enriched levels.

The CDR3 is 15 amino acids. V was pared by 4 bases and J by 6 bases, with 16 bases between. Germline CDR1 is MNHNS and CDR2 is SASEGT. Each CDR3 protein is one row after TCRdb ran MiXCR on the 5' RACE reads. The sample holds more than 150,000 distinct CDR3 sequences; about 20% are singletons and the top ten take around 4%. The chain carries TRBV6-1 and TRBJ1-5, with unresolved D. Sequencing was carried out using blood, either unsorted or a sorted T cell fraction (not recorded which). The TCR sequence derives from a male donor aged 10 to 30 with ankylosing spondylitis or in good health (not recorded which). CDR3 in amino acids: CASSALPSGVQPQHF. Written as DNA, the CDR3 is TGTGCCAGCAGTGCCCTCCCGAGTGGGGTTCAGCCCCAGCATTTT.